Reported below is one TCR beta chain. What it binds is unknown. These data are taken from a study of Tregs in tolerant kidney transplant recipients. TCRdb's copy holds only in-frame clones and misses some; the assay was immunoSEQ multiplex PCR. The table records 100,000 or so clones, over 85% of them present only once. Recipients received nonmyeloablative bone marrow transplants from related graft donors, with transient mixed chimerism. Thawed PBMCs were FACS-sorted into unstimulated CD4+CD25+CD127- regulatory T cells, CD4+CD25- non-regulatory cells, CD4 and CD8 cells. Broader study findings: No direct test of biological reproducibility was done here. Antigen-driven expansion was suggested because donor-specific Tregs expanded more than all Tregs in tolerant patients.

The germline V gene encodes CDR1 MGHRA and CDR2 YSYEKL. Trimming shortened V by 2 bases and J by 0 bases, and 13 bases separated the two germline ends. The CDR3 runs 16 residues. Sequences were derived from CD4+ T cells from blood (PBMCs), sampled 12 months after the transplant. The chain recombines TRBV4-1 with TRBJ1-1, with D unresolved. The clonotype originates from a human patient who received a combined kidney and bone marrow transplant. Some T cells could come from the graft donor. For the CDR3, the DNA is TGCGCCAGCAGCCAACCCGGTACGGGGATGAACACTGAAGCTTTCTTT. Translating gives CASSQPGTGMNTEAFF.